Sequencing of this T cell receptor beta chain was carried out in a study of identical twins. Findings and limits, study-wide: Analyses based on zero insertions could be partly confounded by invariant MAIT and iNKT cells.

Trimming removed 4 bases from V and 2 bases from J; junction bases left unmatched: 7. The germline gives CDR1 SGHRS, CDR2 YFSETQ. CDR3 length: 15 residues. This clonotype has only a few counts. The antigen is unknown. TCRdb reprocessed the 5' RACE reads via MiXCR and lists one record per CDR3 protein. In the table there are roughly 630,000 distinct CDR3 sequences, about 7% of which are singletons. These data were also reused for a study on yellow fever vaccine responses in identical twins.

Material: PBMCs. This TCR was sampled from a woman under 30 in good health. The chain couples TRBV5-1 to TRBJ2-3, with 7 bases identical to TRBD1. The CDR3 region is CASSPWDSNTDTQYF. CDR3 DNA sequence: TGCGCCAGCAGCCCGTGGGACAGCAACACAGATACGCAGTATTTT.